Here is one T cell receptor (beta chain) with its context. The antigen this receptor binds is unknown. It has no much larger one-base neighbor in the sample; base qualities were not kept. The germline V gene yields SGDLS for CDR1 and YYNGEE for CDR2. Including the terminal cysteine and phenylalanine, the CDR3 comprises 14 residues. Only the CDR3 portion is preserved as DNA: 42 bases, with reading frame beginning at the first base. V was cut back by 4 bases and J by 5 bases, leaving a gap of 13 bases between them. The sample is drawn from a study of T cell changes during pregnancy in multiple sclerosis (dated by TCRdb to between 2017 and 2020). Background on the whole study: Changes in the T cell repertoire over the course of pregnancy were examined in this study in women with multiple sclerosis.

The library was built by means of the immunoSEQ multiplex PCR assay. Not all clones reach the TCRdb copy of this immuneACCESS table, which keeps in-frame sequences only. Checked studies attribute under half of the gap to unresolved V genes and leave the rest unexplained. The sample table lists tens of thousands of clones, 89% of them with a count of one. The top ten clones comprise more than 0.55% of the sample. The sequence was obtained from a female donor with multiple sclerosis, enrolled in a pregnancy study. The source material was CD4+ T cells from peripheral blood mononuclear cells, sampled in the first trimester of pregnancy. This chain joins TRBV9 to TRBJ1-5; the D gene cannot be resolved reliably. CDR3 region: CASSSGGSDQPQHF. The nucleotide sequence reads TGTGCCAGCAGCTCTGGAGGGTCGGATCAGCCCCAGCATTTT.